Each of the 30 T cell receptor beta chains below was sequenced from the same sample in a study of monozygotic twins with inflammatory bowel disease. No DNA is given; TCRdb re-called the 5' RACE reads and lists each CDR3 protein once. The sample totals 150,000 or so distinct CDR3 sequences. Material for sequencing was blood. Receptors were obtained from a human donor with ulcerative colitis or Crohn's disease, or a healthy co-twin of an affected twin (not recorded which).

The chain uses TRBV9 and TRBJ2-3; TCRdb returns TRBD2, unconfirmable since there is no DNA. CDR3 length: 14 amino acids. CDR1 and CDR2 (germline): SGDLS, YYNGEE. CDR3 residues: CASGVAGEIDTQYF.

CDR3 region: CSASVAGGYNEQFF. The J gene is TRBJ2-1, the V gene TRBV20-1; the TCRdb D gene call, TRBD2, has no DNA to confirm it. The CDR3 runs to 14 residues. From germline, CDR1 is DFQATT and CDR2 SNEGSKA (reference sequence).

This sequence joins TRBV7-6 and TRBJ2-1; absent DNA, TCRdb's TRBD2 call cannot be checked. Germline V gene data show CDR1 as SGHVS and CDR2 as FNYEAQ. This CDR3 spans 14 amino acids. The CDR3: CASSFGTSHNEQFF.

The chain is built from TRBV6-1 and TRBJ2-3; absent DNA, TCRdb's TRBD2 call cannot be checked. From germline, CDR1 is MNHNS and CDR2 SASEGT. CDR3 length: 15 amino acids. The CDR3 loop is CASRGLAGASSTQYF.

The CDR3: CASSRVKTGNTEAFF. The chain joins TRBV18 to TRBJ1-1; as DNA is missing, the TRBD1 call by TCRdb cannot be tested. This CDR3 has 15 residues. CDR1 is KGHSH and CDR2 is LQKENI in the germline V gene. The full variable domain, its missing parts supplied by reference TRBV18 and TRBJ1-1, is NAGVMQNPRHLVRRRGQEARLRCSPMKGHSHVYWYRQLPEEGLKFMVYLQKENIIDESGMPKERFSAEFPKEGPSILRIQQVVRGDSAAYFCASSRVKTGNTEAFFGQGTRLTVV.

The chain links TRBV12-3 or TRBV12-4 to TRBJ2-1; TCRdb's D call of TRBD2 is untestable without DNA. The CDR3 has 16 residues. The CDR3 loop is CASSGLAGSSYNEQFF.

V and J are TRBV28 and TRBJ2-3; the D gene TCRdb calls, TRBD2, cannot be checked with no DNA. This CDR3 spans 15 amino acids. Germline V gene data show CDR1 as MDHEN and CDR2 as SYDVKM. CDR3 in amino acids: CASSFLTSGTDTQYF. Combining the CDR3 with reference TRBV28 and TRBJ2-3 gives the whole variable domain DVKVTQSSRYLVKRTGEKVFLECVQDMDHENMFWYRQDPGLGLRLIYFSYDVKMKEKGDIPEGYSVSREKKERFSLILESASTNQTSMYLCASSFLTSGTDTQYFGPGTRLTVL.

The chain recombines TRBV20-1 with TRBJ2-5; TCRdb returns TRBD2, unconfirmable since there is no DNA. The CDR3 runs 19 residues. Germline CDR1 DFQATT, CDR2 SNEGSKA (reference sequence). CDR3 loop: CSARALRPGTSGSQETQYF.

The chain combines TRBV12-3 or TRBV12-4 with TRBJ2-1; TCRdb's D call, TRBD2, is unchecked because there is no DNA. CDR3 length: 15 amino acids. CDR3 protein: CASRWGAGDRNEQFF.

The chain carries TRBV29-1 and TRBJ1-2; TCRdb designates TRBD1, a call that cannot be tested without DNA. CDR1 and CDR2 (germline): SQVTM, ANQGSEA. CDR3 length equals 11 residues. The CDR3 loop is CSVQGGYGYTF.

The V gene is TRBV5-1, the J gene TRBJ1-2; the TCRdb D gene call, TRBD1, has no DNA to confirm it. Germline loops: CDR1 SGHRS, CDR2 YFSETQ. The CDR3 is 15 amino acids. The CDR3 sequence is CASSLQGADMVGYTF.

The chain uses TRBV29-1 and TRBJ2-5; TCRdb reports TRBD2, a call that lacks DNA to check it against. CDR1 is SQVTM and CDR2 is ANQGSEA in the germline V gene. The CDR3 has 15 residues. CDR3 region: CSVLLAGGRQETQYF.

The V gene is TRBV5-1, the J gene TRBJ2-3. CDR3 length equals 16 residues. The V gene's germline CDR1 is SGHRS and CDR2 YFSETQ. The CDR3 loop reads CASSSPTAYRTDTQYF. The whole variable domain, remainder taken from reference TRBV5-1 and TRBJ2-3, is KAGVTQTPRYLIKTRGQQVTLSCSPISGHRSVSWYQQTPGQGLQFLFEYFSETQRNKGNFPGRFSGRQFSNSRSEMNVSTLELGDSALYLCASSSPTAYRTDTQYFGPGTRLTVL.

V and J are TRBV12-3 or TRBV12-4 and TRBJ1-6; no DNA is available, so the TRBD1 call from TCRdb remains unchecked. This CDR3 has 16 residues. CDR3 region: CASSLGTRSYNSPLHF.

The genes are TRBV29-1 and TRBJ1-2. There are 11 residues in the CDR3. Germline V gene data show CDR1 as SQVTM and CDR2 as ANQGSEA. This CDR3 is CSVDGNYGYTF.

This chain uses TRBV7-2 with TRBJ1-2; TCRdb calls TRBD1, which cannot be checked without DNA. CDR3 length equals 15 residues. Germline-derived CDR1 and CDR2 are SGHTA and FQGNSA. The CDR3: CASSLDTGLVYGYTF.

The chain employs TRBV6-5 and TRBJ2-1; lacking DNA, the TRBD1 call made by TCRdb goes unchecked. In germline, CDR1 is MNHEY, CDR2 SVGAGI. The CDR3 is 13 amino acids. CDR3 loop: CASSPGFPGEQFF.

The gene calls are TRBV5-1 and TRBJ2-1; the D gene TCRdb calls, TRBD2, cannot be checked with no DNA. CDR3 length: 17 amino acids. Germline V gene lookup returns CDR1 SGHRS and CDR2 YFSETQ. Here the CDR3 reads CASSLAVAGGFMNEQFF.

The chain has TRBV20-1 and TRBJ1-2; absent DNA, TCRdb's TRBD1 call cannot be checked. Per germline, CDR1 DFQATT and CDR2 SNEGSKA (reference sequence). The CDR3 has 13 amino acids. The CDR3 loop is CSATRGGTYGYTF.

The rearrangement links TRBV5-1 to TRBJ2-6; absent DNA, TCRdb's TRBD1 call cannot be checked. Germline CDR1 SGHRS, CDR2 YFSETQ. The CDR3 is 16 residues long. CDR3 sequence reads: CASSLDVSRGANVLTF.

This sequence joins TRBV7-9 and TRBJ2-7; TCRdb calls TRBD2, which cannot be checked without DNA. CDR3 length: 12 residues. Germline values: CDR1 SEHNR, CDR2 FQNEAQ (reference sequence). The CDR3: CASGLVGYEQYF.

The chain is built from TRBV20-1 and TRBJ2-5. This CDR3 has 12 residues. The germline CDR1 and CDR2 sequences are DFQATT and SNEGSKA (reference sequence). Here the CDR3 reads CSALYGQETQYF.

V usage is TRBV20-1 and J usage is TRBJ1-2. The CDR3 runs to 14 residues. Germline loops: CDR1 DFQATT, CDR2 SNEGSKA (reference sequence). The CDR3 region is CSASGLAANYGYTF.

The chain joins TRBV9 to TRBJ2-7; the TCRdb D gene call, TRBD2, has no DNA to confirm it. The CDR3 has 15 residues. Germline CDR1 and CDR2: SGDLS and YYNGEE. The CDR3 sequence: CASSVGDWSSYEQYF.

The chain carries TRBV5-1 and TRBJ1-4. CDR1 is SGHRS and CDR2 is YFSETQ in the germline V gene. The CDR3 is made up of 15 amino acids. This CDR3 is CASSTTRATNEKLFF.

The chain recombines TRBV5-1 with TRBJ1-1. This CDR3 contains 13 residues. From germline, CDR1 is SGHRS and CDR2 YFSETQ. CDR3 region: CASSPLDGTEAFF.

The chain employs TRBV20-1 and TRBJ1-5; TCRdb picks TRBD1, but there is no DNA to check that call. Germline assignment: CDR1 DFQATT and CDR2 SNEGSKA (reference sequence). The CDR3 spans 13 residues. Here the CDR3 reads CSVHTGPRQPQHF.

This chain uses TRBV24-1 with TRBJ2-2; the D gene TCRdb calls, TRBD1, cannot be checked with no DNA. Germline V gene lookup returns CDR1 KGHDR and CDR2 SFDVKD. The CDR3 contains 15 residues. The CDR3: CATSDAQGATGELFF.

CDR3 region: CASSLRTGNEKLFF. The chain uses TRBV12-3 or TRBV12-4 and TRBJ1-4; TCRdb calls TRBD1, which cannot be checked without DNA. This CDR3 contains 14 residues.

The chain uses TRBV7-6 and TRBJ2-1; TCRdb outputs TRBD2, but without DNA this stays unchecked. CDR3 length: 16 residues. Germline loops: CDR1 SGHVS, CDR2 FNYEAQ. CDR3 residues: CASSLGVGWPYNEQFF.